Listed here are 17 T cell receptor beta chains from one sample, sequenced in a study of T cell changes during pregnancy in multiple sclerosis. The assay was immunoSEQ multiplex PCR, and TCRdb's table has in-frame clones only and misses some. The sample includes around 70,000 clones, less than 95% of them seen just once. The sequences come from peripheral blood, collected in the second trimester of pregnancy. The receptors derive from a female donor with multiple sclerosis, enrolled in a pregnancy study.

DNA of the CDR3: TGCGCCAGCAGCCAAGATCCGGGACTAGCAGGAGATACGCAGTATTTT. Protein product: CASSQDPGLAGDTQYF. The J gene is TRBJ2-3, the V gene TRBV4-3, with TRBD2 matching 9 bases. J lost 5 bases, V lost 0 bases, and 6 bases had no gene match. This CDR3 comprises 16 residues. Germline CDR1 and CDR2: LGHNA and YSLEER.

The V call is TRBV9, the J call TRBJ2-2; no definite D call. CDR3 length: 13 amino acids. The V end lost 4 bases, the J end lost 7 bases, and 11 bases lay between the germline ends. The germline V gene has CDR1 SGDLS and CDR2 YYNGEE. The CDR3 DNA is TGTGCCAGCAGCCCCCCTCCGGGCGGGGAGCTGTTTTTT. As protein: CASSPPPGGELFF.

This chain uses TRBV10-3 with TRBJ2-6; the match to TRBD1 covers 8 bases. The CDR3 contains 19 residues. Germline V lookup: CDR1 ENHRY, CDR2 SYGVKD. V was clipped by 3 bases and J by 0 bases; unmatched bases: 10. The CDR3 is CAISDPRTGLGSGANVLTF. CDR3 nucleotides: TGTGCCATCAGTGACCCTCGGACAGGGTTAGGCTCTGGGGCCAACGTCCTGACTTTC.

The chain's CDR3 is CASRDRASYTEAFF. CDR3 coding DNA: TGTGCCAGCCGAGACAGGGCGAGTTACACTGAAGCTTTCTTT. The chain is built from TRBV6-5 and TRBJ1-1, with 7 bases identical to TRBD1. V was clipped by 8 bases and J by 3 bases; unmatched bases: 9. Germline values: CDR1 MNHEY, CDR2 SVGAGI. The CDR3 length is 14 residues.

The chain combines TRBV9 with TRBJ1-2; D perhaps matches TRBD1 (5 bases). The CDR3 sequence is 12 residues long. V lost 4 bases, J lost 5 bases, and 9 bases lay in between. Germline V gene data show CDR1 as SGDLS and CDR2 as YYNGEE. This chain's CDR3 is CASSTQGYGYTF. CDR3 DNA: TGTGCCAGCAGCACTCAGGGATATGGCTACACCTTC.

This chain uses TRBV27 with TRBJ1-6; D gene unclear. Germline V CDR1 and CDR2: MNHEY, SMNVEV (reference sequence). The CDR3 consists of 17 residues. The ends were cut back, 0 bases at V and 4 bases at J, with 13 bases in the middle. CDR3 nucleotides: TGTGCCAGCAGTTTATCCGGCCCCACGGGATATAATTCACCCCTCCACTTT. It is translated as CASSLSGPTGYNSPLHF.

This chain joins TRBV18 and TRBJ1-1; possibly TRBD1 for D (5 bases). From germline, CDR1 is KGHSH and CDR2 LQKENI. Trimming stripped 1 base from V and 4 bases from J, with 22 bases between. There are 18 residues in the CDR3. CDR3 sequence reads: CASSPQVVRVGGGTEAFF. In nucleotides, the CDR3 is TGTGCCAGCTCACCACAAGTAGTCCGCGTGGGGGGAGGCACTGAAGCTTTCTTT. Together with reference TRBV18 and TRBJ1-1, the CDR3 gives the full variable domain: NAGVMQNPRHLVRRRGQEARLRCSPMKGHSHVYWYRQLPEEGLKFMVYLQKENIIDESGMPKERFSAEFPKEGPSILRIQQVVRGDSAAYFCASSPQVVRVGGGTEAFFGQGTRLTVV.

The rearrangement uses TRBV21-1 and TRBJ2-2; the D call in the table, TRBD1, was not verified against the DNA. TRBV21-1 is a documented pseudogene. This CDR3 comprises 19 residues. The CDR3 DNA reads TGTGCCAGCAGCAGGAGTCCGGCTACAGGGCGCGCGAACACCGGGGAGCTGTTTTTT. It encodes CASSRSPATGRANTGELFF.

The chain is built from TRBV4-3 and TRBJ2-1; 12 nucleotides agree with TRBD2. V was pared by 2 bases and J by 10 bases, with 6 bases of the junction left unmatched. This CDR3 is 15 amino acids long. Germline CDR1 reads LGHNA; CDR2 reads YSLEER. In nucleotides, the CDR3 is TGCGCCAGCAGCCAACTAGCGGGGGGGCCGGGAGAGCAGTTCTTC. It yields the protein CASSQLAGGPGEQFF.

This chain connects TRBV4-3 to TRBJ1-2, with TRBD1 identical over 7 bases. CDR3 length: 16 amino acids. Germline V gene sequence: CDR1 LGHNA, CDR2 YSLEER. V lost 0 bases and J lost 8; bases outside the gene matches: 12. CDR3 protein: CASSQDPRQGRAGYTF. CDR3 in DNA: TGCGCCAGCAGCCAAGACCCCAGACAGGGCCGAGCAGGCTACACCTTC.

The chain joins TRBV7-2 to TRBJ2-5, with 7 positions matching TRBD1. After removal of 4 bases from V and 7 bases from J, the junction contained 6 bases not matched to a gene. The CDR3 extends over 13 amino acids. Germline V gene data show CDR1 as SGHTA and CDR2 as FQGNSA. CDR3 bases: TGTGCCAGCAGCTCAGACAGGGATGGGACCCAGTACTTC. Translating gives CASSSDRDGTQYF.

This clone has a single count. V is TRBV9 and J is TRBJ2-5; 13 bases agree with TRBD2. Germline V gives CDR1 SGDLS, CDR2 YYNGEE. V was pared by 0 bases and J by 2 bases, with 4 bases of the junction left unmatched. The CDR3 length is 17 residues. This chain's CDR3 is CASSVATSGGRQETQYF. As DNA, the CDR3 is TGTGCCAGCAGCGTAGCGACTAGCGGGGGGAGGCAAGAGACCCAGTACTTC.

For this clone: The germline gene is not matched at one end of the junction; a read error may be the cause. V and J are TRBV7-7 and TRBJ2-5, with D perhaps matching TRBD2 (6 bases). Per germline, CDR1 SSHAT and CDR2 FNYEAQ (reference sequence). The CDR3 is 16 residues long. The CDR3 loop reads CASSLGPPRGEETQYF. The DNA of the CDR3 is TGTGCTAGCAGCTTAGGCCCCCCCCGCGGGGAGGAGACCCAGTACTTC.

The chain carries TRBV6-1 and TRBJ2-2; D unresolved. V lost 8 bases, J lost 4 bases, and 8 bases lay in between. CDR1 is MNHNS, CDR2 SASEGT, per germline. CDR3 length: 12 amino acids. CDR3 nucleotide sequence: TGTGCCAGCGCAGTCACCACCGGGGAGCTGTTTTTT. It codes for CASAVTTGELFF.

V and J are TRBV19 and TRBJ1-2, with unresolved D. V shed 4 bases and J shed 4 bases, with 16 bases lying between them. The CDR3 extends over 15 amino acids. Germline V gives CDR1 LNHDA, CDR2 SQIVND (reference sequence). CDR3 in DNA: TGTGCCAGTAGTAGGTCCAGTGACTTCCCCTATGGCTACACCTTC. Its protein product is CASSRSSDFPYGYTF.

This clone was seen a single time. The V gene is TRBV18, the J gene TRBJ2-3, with 9 bases that match TRBD1. This CDR3 contains 15 residues. V shed 3 bases and J 8 bases; nucleotides not matched to a gene: 9. Germline-derived CDR1 and CDR2 are KGHSH and LQKENI. The CDR3 region has the DNA TGTGCCAGCTCACCCGGGACAGGGCCTATGGGTACGCAGTATTTT. Encoded protein: CASSPGTGPMGTQYF.

This clone was observed once. This chain connects TRBV25-1 to TRBJ1-3; 7 bases are shared with TRBD1. The CDR3 totals 16 residues. Germline trimming cut 4 bases from V and 0 bases from J; bases unmatched to any gene: 6. Germline V gene data show CDR1 as MGHDK and CDR2 as SYGVNS. The CDR3 protein is CASSGHPGGSGNTIYF. CDR3 nucleotides: TGTGCCAGCAGTGGCCACCCAGGGGGCTCTGGAAACACCATATATTTT.